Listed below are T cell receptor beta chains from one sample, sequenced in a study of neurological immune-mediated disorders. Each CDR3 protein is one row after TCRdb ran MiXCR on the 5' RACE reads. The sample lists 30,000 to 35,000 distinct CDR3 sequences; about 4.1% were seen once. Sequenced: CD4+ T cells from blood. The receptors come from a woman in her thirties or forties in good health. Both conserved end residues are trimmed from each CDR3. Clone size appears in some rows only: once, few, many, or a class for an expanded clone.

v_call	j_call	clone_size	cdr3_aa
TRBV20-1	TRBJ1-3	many	SALGDIANTIY
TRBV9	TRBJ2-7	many	ASSVGGVSSYEQY
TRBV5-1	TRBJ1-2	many	ASSQQGADYGYT
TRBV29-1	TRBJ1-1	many	SVTRGTLSDSRESF
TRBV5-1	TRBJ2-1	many	ASSLDWNPYNEQF
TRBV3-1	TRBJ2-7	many	ASSERYEQY
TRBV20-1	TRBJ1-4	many	SAPDRGEKLF
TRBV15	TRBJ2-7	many	ATSTGTKRYEQY
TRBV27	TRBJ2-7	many	ASRTSKRAYEQY
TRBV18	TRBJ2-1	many	ASSRDQRDEQF
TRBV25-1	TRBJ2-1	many	ASSGGPSFLGYNEQF
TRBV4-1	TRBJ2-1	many	ASSQDGVPANEQF
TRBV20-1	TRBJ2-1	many	SGGQGSNEQF
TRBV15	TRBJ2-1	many	ATSRGDRGTYNEQF
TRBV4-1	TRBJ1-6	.	ASSQPGQGNSPLH
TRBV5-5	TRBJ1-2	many	ASSREPGRDGYT
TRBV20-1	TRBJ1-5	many	SARDPMSGTGHQPQH
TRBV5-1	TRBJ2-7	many	ASSLGQLFSSYEQY
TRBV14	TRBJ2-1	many	ASSPLSYNEQF
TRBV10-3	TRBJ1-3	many	AISRGPGNTIY
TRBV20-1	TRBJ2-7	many	SAVRGFNEQY
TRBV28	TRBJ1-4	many	ASSLGGQGNEKLF
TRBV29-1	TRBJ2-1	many	SVAGAGSYNEQF
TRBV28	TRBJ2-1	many	ASSLWASGRTEQF
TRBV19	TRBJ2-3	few	ASSPGRWGTDTQY
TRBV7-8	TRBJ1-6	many	ASSYGGFRSPLH
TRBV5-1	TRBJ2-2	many	ASRWTSGTGELF
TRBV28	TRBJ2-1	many	ASSPQSGLGGYNEQF
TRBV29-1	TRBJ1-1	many	SVATMGTEAF
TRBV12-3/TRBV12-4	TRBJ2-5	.	ASSLGGGIRETQY
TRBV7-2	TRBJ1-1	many	ASSFYANTEAF
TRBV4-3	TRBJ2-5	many	ASSQVGRGGPETQY